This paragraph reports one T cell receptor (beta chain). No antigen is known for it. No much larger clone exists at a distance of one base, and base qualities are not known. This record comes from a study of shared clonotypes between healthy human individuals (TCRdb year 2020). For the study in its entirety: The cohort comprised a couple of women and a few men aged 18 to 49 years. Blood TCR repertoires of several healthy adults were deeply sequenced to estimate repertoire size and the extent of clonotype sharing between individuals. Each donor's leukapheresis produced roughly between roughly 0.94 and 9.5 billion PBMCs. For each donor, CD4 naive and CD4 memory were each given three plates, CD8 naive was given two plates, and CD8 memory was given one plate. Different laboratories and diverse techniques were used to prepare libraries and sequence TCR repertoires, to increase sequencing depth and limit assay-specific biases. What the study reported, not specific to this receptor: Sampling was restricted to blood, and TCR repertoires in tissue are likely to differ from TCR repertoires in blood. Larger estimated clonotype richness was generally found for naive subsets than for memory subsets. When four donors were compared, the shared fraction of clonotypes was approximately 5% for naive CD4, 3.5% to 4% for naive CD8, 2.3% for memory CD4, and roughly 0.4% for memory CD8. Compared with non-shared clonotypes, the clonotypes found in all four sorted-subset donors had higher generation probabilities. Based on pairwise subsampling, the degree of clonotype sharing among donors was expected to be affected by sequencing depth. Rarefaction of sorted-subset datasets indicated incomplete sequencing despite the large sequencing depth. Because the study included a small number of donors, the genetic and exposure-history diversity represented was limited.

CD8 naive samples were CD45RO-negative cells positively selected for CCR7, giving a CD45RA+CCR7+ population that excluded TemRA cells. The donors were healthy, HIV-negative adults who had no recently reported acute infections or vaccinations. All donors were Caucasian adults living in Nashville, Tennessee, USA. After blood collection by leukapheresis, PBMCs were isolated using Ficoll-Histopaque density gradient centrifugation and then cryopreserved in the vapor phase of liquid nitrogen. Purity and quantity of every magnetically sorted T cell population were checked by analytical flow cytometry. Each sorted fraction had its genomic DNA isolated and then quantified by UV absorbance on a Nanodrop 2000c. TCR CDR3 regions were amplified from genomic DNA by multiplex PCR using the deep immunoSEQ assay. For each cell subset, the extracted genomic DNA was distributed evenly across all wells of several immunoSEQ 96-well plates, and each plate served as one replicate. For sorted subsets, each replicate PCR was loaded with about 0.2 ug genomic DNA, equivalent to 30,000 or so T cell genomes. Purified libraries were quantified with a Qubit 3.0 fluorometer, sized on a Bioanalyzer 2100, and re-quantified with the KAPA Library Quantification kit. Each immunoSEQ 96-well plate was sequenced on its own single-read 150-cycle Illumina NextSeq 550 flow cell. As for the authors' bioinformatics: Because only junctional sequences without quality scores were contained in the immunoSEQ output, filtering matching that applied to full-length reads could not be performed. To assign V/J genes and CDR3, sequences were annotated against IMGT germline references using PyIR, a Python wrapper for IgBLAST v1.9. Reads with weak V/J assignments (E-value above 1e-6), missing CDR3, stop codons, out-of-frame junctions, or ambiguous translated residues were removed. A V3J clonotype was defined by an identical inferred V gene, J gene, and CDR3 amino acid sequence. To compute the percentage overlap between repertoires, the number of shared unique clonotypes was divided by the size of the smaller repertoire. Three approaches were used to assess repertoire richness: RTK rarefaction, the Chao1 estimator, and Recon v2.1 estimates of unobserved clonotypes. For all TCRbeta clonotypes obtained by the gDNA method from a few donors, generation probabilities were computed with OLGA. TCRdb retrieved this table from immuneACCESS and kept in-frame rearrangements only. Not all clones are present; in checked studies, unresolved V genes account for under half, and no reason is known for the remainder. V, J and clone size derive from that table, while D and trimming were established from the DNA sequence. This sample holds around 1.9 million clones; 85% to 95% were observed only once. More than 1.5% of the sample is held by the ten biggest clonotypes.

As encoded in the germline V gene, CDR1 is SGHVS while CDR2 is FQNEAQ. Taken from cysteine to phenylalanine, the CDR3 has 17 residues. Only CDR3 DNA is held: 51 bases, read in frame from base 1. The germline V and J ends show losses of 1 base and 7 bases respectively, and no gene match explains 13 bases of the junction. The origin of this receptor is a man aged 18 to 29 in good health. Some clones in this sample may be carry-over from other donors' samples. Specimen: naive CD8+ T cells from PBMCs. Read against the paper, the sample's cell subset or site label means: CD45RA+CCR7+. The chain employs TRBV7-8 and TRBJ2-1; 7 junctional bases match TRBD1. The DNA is TGTGCCAGCAGCTTAGATCCCGACAGGGTCGCGGCTAATGAGCAGTTCTTC. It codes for CASSLDPDRVAANEQFF. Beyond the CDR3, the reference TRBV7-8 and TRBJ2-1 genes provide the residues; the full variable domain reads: GAGVSQSPRYKVAKRGQDVALRCDPISGHVSLFWYQQALGQGPEFLTYFQNEAQLDKSGLPSDRFFAERPEGSVSTLKIQRTQQEDSAVYLCASSLDPDRVAANEQFFGPGTRLTVL.